This TCR beta chain is from a study of cytomegalovirus exposure and HLA in healthy donors. Germline CDR1 SGHDN, CDR2 FVKESK. V shed 0 bases and J shed 9 bases, with 15 bases lying between them. This CDR3 comprises 16 residues. The donors (healthy individuals) were bone marrow donors. In the case of this clone: The antigen is not known.

General study findings and limits: Later analysis revealed greater clonal expansion in HLA-associated TCR beta chains than in equally common others. In terms of immune exposure information, only CMV serostatus was available.

PCR was performed using 60 Vbeta and 13 Jbeta primers. The repertoire was sequenced with immunoSEQ multiplex PCR; TCRdb's copy has only in-frame clones and lacks some. The sample comprises tens of thousands of clones, around 85% of which are singletons, and about 1.5% rests with the top ten. The genes are TRBV14 and TRBJ1-6; the D gene is possibly TRBD1 (5 bases). This sequence originates from a man between 40 and 49 years old in good health and CMV-seronegative. Sequenced: PBMCs. The CDR3 region is CASSQDRQGSGSPLHF. CDR3 nucleotides: TGTGCCAGCAGCCAAGATCGGCAGGGTAGCGGTTCACCCCTCCACTTT.